The clone carrying this TCR beta chain appeared a single time. This entry comes from a study of cytotoxic CD8 clonotypes in ibrutinib-treated CLL. Assay: immunoSEQ multiplex PCR; the TCRdb copy retains only in-frame clones and omits some. The sample shows 270,000 or so clones, approximately 76% of them seen only once. Sequencing used PBMCs, obtained at disease progression, from a patient treated with ibrutinib. The sequence came from a human donor with chronic lymphocytic leukemia.

The CDR3 nucleotides are TGTGCCAGCTCAACGGGACAGAATTCACCCCTCCACTTT. Translated: CASSTGQNSPLHF. This rearrangement joins TRBV18 to TRBJ1-6; TRBD1 aligns across 7 bases. V gave up 5 bases and J gave up 7 bases; unmatched junction bases: 2. Germline V gene lookup returns CDR1 KGHSH and CDR2 LQKENI. The CDR3 has 13 amino acids.